The rows below give T cell receptor beta chains drawn from one sample of a study of T cells in Graves' hyperthyroidism and ophthalmopathy. TCRdb redid the calling of the multiplex PCR reads with MiXCR, one entry per CDR3 protein. The data contain under 700,000 distinct CDR3 sequences, under 60% of them seen just once; the ten biggest clones take up 8.2%. Sequences were obtained from peripheral blood or thyroid tissue (not recorded which). The origin of the receptors is a woman under 30 with Graves' hyperthyroidism. Both conserved end residues are part of each CDR3. D genes are given only for firm matches. Clone size is given for some rows only: seen once, a few or many times, or a class if the clone is expanded.

V	size	D	J	CDR3	DNA
TRBV20-1	.	.	TRBJ2-7	CSARGGLSYEQYF	TGCAGTGCTAGGGGGGGACTTTCCTACGAGCAGTACTTC
TRBV19	.	.	TRBJ1-2	CASNPLGGRSFGYTF	TGTGCCAGTAACCCCCTAGGAGGAAGATCCTTTGGCTACACCTTC
TRBV12-3/TRBV12-4	few	.	TRBJ1-3	CASSPRLGNTIYF	TGTGCCAGCAGTCCAAGGCTTGGAAACACCATATATTTT
TRBV7-9	.	.	TRBJ1-5	CASRWTTRGQPQHF	TGTGCCAGCAGATGGACAACTCGAGGTCAGCCCCAGCATTTT
TRBV9	.	TRBD1	TRBJ2-5	CASSVSKGAYRGQETQYF	TGTGCCAGCAGCGTATCCAAGGGGGCGTACAGGGGCCAAGAGACCCAGTACTTC
TRBV14	few	.	TRBJ1-1	CASSQDGGGTEAFF	TGTGCCAGCAGCCAAGATGGGGGAGGCACTGAAGCTTTCTTT
TRBV20-1	few	.	TRBJ2-7	CSASGIYEQYF	TGCAGTGCTAGCGGGATTTACGAGCAGTACTTC
TRBV29-1	.	.	TRBJ2-7	CSVTRVGGYEQYF	TGCAGCGTTACCAGGGTGGGCGGTTACGAGCAGTACTTC
TRBV9	many	TRBD1	TRBJ1-4	CASSVETGRHEKLFF	TGTGCCAGCAGCGTGGAGACAGGGAGGCATGAAAAACTGTTTTTT
TRBV7-6	many	TRBD1	TRBJ1-5	CASSPGTGGSNQPQHF	TGTGCCAGCAGCCCAGGGACAGGGGGTAGCAATCAGCCCCAGCATTTT
TRBV20-1	.	TRBD1	TRBJ2-7	CSAPRTGKDEQYF	TGCAGTGCTCCCCGGACAGGGAAAGACGAGCAGTACTTC
TRBV2	many	TRBD1	TRBJ1-2	CASSEGTGERGYTF	TGTGCCAGCAGTGAAGGGACAGGGGAACGTGGCTACACCTTC
TRBV19	few	.	TRBJ2-7	CASNSELGNSYEQYF	TGTGCCAGTAACTCTGAACTAGGGAACTCCTACGAGCAGTACTTC
TRBV19	few	.	TRBJ2-2	CASSMGSYDTGELFF	TGTGCCAGTAGTATGGGCAGCTATGACACCGGGGAGCTGTTTTTT
TRBV19	few	.	TRBJ2-6	CASSDLARTGSGANVLTF	TGTGCCAGTAGTGACCTCGCCAGGACGGGCTCTGGGGCCAACGTCCTGACTTTC
TRBV10-3	many	TRBD2	TRBJ2-5	CAISDGTSEETQYF	TGTGCCATCAGTGACGGGACTAGCGAAGAGACCCAGTACTTC
TRBV20-1	many	.	TRBJ1-5	CSARVRNQPQHF	TGCAGTGCTAGGGTGAGGAATCAGCCCCAGCATTTT
TRBV15	.	.	TRBJ1-3	CATSREGPRDTIYF	TGTGCCACCAGCCGGGAGGGACCTAGGGACACCATATATTTT
TRBV19	.	.	TRBJ2-7	CASSISTGYYEQYF	TGTGCCAGTAGTATATCAACAGGATACTACGAGCAGTACTTC